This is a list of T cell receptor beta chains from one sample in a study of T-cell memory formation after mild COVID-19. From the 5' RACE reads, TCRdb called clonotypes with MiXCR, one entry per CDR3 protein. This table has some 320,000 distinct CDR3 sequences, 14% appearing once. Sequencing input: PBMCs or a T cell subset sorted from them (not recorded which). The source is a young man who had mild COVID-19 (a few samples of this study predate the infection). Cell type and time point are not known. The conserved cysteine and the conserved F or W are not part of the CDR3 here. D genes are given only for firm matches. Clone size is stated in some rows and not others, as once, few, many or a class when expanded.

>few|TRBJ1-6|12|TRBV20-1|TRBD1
SASDLQGASPLH
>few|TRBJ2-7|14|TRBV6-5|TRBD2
ASSPYVAGGAYEQY
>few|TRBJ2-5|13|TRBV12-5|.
ASGLVTRRQETQY
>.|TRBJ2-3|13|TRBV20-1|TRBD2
SALSGGVSTDTQY
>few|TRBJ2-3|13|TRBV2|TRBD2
ASTDWAGVTDTQY
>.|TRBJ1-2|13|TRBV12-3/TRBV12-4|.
ASSSWGAINYGYT
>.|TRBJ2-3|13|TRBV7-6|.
ASGGRGQTTDTQY
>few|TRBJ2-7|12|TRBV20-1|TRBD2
SAEVLAGAGEQY
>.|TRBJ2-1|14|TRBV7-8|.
ASSGTRMAINNEQF
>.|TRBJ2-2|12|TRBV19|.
ASADYTNTGELF
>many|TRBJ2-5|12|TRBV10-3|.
AISELEHQETQY
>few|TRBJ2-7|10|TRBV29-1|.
SARQGPVEQY
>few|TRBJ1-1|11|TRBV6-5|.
ASSHRVDTEAF